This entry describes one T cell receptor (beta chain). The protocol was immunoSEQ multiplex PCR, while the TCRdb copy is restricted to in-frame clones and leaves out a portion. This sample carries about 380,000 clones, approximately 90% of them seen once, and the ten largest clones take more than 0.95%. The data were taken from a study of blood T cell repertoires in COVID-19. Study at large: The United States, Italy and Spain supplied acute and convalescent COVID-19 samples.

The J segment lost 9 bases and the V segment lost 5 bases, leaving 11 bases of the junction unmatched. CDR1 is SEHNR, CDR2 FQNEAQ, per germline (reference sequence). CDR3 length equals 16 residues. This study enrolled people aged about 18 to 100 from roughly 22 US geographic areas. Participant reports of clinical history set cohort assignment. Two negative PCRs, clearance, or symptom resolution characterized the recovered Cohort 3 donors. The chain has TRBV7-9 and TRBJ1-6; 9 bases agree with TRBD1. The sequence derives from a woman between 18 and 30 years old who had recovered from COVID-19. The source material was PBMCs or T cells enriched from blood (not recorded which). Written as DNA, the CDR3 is TGTGCCAGCAGCGTCTCCCCCGGGACAGGGAGTTCACCCCTCCACTTT. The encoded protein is CASSVSPGTGSSPLHF.